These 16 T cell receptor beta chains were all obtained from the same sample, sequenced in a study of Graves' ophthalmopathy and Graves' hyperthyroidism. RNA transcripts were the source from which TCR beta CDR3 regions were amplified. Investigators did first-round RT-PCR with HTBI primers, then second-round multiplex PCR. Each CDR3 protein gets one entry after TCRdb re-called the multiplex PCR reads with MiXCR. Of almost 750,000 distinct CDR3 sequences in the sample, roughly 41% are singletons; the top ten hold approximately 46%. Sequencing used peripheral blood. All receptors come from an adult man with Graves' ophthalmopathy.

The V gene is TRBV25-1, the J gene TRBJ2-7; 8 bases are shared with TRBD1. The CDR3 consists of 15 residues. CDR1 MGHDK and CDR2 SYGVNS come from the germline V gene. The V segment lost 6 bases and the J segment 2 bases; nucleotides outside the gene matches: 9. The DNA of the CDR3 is TGTGCCAGCAGGGCACCGGGACAGGTTCCCTACGAGCAGTACTTC. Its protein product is CASRAPGQVPYEQYF.

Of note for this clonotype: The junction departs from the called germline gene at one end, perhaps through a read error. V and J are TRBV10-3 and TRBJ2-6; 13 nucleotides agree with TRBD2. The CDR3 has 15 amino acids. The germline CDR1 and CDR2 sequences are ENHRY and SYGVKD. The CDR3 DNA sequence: TGTGCCATCCGAAGTGGGACTAGCGGGGCGAACGTCCTGACTTTC. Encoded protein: CAIRSGTSGANVLTF.

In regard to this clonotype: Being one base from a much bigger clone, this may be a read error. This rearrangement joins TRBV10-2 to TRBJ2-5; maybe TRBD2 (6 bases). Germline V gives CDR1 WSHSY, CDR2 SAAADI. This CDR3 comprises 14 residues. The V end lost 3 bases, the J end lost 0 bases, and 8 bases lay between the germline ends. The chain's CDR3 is CASSDGGYQETQYF. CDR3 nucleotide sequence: TGCGCCAGCAGTGATGGGGGGTACCAAGAGACCCAGTACTTC.

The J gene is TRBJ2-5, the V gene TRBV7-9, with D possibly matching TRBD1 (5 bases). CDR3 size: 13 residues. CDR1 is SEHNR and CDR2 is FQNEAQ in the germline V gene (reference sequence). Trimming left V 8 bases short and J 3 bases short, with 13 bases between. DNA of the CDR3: TGTGCCAGCTCACCATCAGGGAAAGAGACCCAGTACTTC. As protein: CASSPSGKETQYF. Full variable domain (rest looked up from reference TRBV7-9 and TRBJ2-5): DTGVSQNPRHKITKRGQNVTFRCDPISEHNRLYWYRQTLGQGPEFLTYFQNEAQLEKSRLLSDRFSAERPKGSFSTLEIQRTEQGDSAMYLCASSPSGKETQYFGPGTRLLVL.

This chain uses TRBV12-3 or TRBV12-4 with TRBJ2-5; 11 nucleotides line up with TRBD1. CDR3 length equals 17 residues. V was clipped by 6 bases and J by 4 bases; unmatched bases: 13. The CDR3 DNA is TGTGCCAGCAGCCGGACCGGGACAGGGGGGTTTGGAGAGACCCAGTACTTC. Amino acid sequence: CASSRTGTGGFGETQYF.

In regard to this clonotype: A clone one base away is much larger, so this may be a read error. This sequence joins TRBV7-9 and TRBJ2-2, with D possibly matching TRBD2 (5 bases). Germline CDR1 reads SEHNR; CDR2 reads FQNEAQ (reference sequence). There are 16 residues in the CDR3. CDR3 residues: CASSLGKEALAGELLF. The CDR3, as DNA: TGTGCCAGCAGCTTAGGAAAGGAAGCCTTGGCCGGGGAGCTGCTTTTT.

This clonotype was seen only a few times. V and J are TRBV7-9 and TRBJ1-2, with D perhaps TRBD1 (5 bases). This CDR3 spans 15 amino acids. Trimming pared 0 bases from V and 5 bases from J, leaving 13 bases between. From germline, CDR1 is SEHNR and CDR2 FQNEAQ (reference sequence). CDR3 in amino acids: CASSLATSTGYGYTF. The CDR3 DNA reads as TGTGCCAGCAGCTTAGCCACTTCCACAGGTTATGGCTACACCTTC.

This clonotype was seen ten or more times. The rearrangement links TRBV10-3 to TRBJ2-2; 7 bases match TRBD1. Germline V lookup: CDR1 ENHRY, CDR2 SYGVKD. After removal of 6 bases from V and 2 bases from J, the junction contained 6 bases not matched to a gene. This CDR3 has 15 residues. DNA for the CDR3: TGTGCCATCAGAGGGGACAGCCGAAACACCGGGGAGCTGTTTTTT. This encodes CAIRGDSRNTGELFF.

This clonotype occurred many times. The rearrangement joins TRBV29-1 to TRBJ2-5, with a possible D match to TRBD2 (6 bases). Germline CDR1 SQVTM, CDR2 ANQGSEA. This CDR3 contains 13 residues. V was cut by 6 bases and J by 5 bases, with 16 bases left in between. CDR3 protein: CSVESEGGETQYF. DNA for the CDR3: TGCAGCGTCGAGTCGGAGGGCGGCGAGACCCAGTACTTC.

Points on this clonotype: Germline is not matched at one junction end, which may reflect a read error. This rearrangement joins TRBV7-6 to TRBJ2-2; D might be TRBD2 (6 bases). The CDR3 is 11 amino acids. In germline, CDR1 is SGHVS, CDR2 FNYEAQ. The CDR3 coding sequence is TGTGCCAGCAGCTTCCCCGGGGGGCTGTTTTTT. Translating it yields CASSFPGGLFF. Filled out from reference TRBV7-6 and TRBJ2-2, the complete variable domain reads GAGVSQSPRYKVTKRGQDVALRCDPISGHVSLYWYRQALGQGPEFLTYFNYEAQQDKSGLPNDRFSAERPEGSISTLTIQRTEQRDSAMYRCASSFPGGLFFGEGSRLTVL.

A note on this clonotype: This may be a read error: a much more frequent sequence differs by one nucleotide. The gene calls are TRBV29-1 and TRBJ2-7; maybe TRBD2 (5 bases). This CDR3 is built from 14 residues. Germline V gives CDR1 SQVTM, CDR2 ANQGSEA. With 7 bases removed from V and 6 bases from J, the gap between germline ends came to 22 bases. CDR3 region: CSAGSSTKTREQYF. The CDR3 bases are TGCAGCGCTGGATCGTCGACTAAAACTCGCGAGCAGTACTTC.

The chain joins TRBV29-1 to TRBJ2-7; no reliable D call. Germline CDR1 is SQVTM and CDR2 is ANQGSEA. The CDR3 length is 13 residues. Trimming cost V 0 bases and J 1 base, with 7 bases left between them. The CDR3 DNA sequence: TGCAGCGTTGAAGATCCGTTTTCCTACGAGCAGTACTTC. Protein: CSVEDPFSYEQYF.

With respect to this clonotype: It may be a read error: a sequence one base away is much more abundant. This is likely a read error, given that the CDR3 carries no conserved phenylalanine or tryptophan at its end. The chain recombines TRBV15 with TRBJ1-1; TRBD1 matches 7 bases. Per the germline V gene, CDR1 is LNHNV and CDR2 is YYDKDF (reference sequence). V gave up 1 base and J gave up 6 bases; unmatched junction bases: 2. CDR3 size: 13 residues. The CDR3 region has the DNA TGTGCCACCAGCAGAGGACAGGGCTCTGAAGCTTTCTCT. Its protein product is CATSRGQGSEAFS.

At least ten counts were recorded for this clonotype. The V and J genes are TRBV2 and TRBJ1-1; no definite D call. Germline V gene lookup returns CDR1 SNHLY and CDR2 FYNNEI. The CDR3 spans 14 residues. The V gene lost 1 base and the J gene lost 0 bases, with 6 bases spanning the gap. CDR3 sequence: CASSEDSMNTEAFF. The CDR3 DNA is TGTGCCAGCAGTGAAGACAGCATGAACACTGAAGCTTTCTTT. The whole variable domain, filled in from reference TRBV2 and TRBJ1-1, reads EPEVTQTPSHQVTQMGQEVILRCVPISNHLYFYWYRQILGQKVEFLVSFYNNEISEKSEIFDDQFSVERPDGSNFTLKIRSTKLEDSAMYFCASSEDSMNTEAFFGQGTRLTVV.

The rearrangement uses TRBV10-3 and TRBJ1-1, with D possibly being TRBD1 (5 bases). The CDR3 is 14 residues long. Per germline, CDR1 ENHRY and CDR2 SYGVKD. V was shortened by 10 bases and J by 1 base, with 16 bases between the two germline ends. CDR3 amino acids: CASNLGRTNTEAFF. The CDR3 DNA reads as TGTGCCAGCAACCTGGGACGGACGAACACTGAAGCTTTCTTT.

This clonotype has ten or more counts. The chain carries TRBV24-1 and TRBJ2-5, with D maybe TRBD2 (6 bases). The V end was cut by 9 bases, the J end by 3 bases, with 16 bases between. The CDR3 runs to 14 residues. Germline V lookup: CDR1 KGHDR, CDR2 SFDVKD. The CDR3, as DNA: TGTGCCACCCAGGAGGGGAGTTGGGAAGAGACCCAGTACTTC. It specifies CATQEGSWEETQYF.